The clone carrying this T cell receptor (beta chain) has a single count. V gave up 0 bases and J gave up 2 bases, with 22 bases separating them. Germline loops: CDR1 SGHAT, CDR2 FQDESV (reference sequence). This CDR3 has 19 amino acids. This sample is part of a study of blood T cell repertoires in COVID-19. Whole-study context: Acute-phase and convalescent COVID-19 samples originated in the United States, Italy and Spain.

Participant reports of clinical history set cohort assignment. Two consecutive negative NP/OP PCR tests, clearance, or resolved symptoms defined Cohort 3 recovery. In the original workflow: Estimation of nucleated cell counts was performed using reference gene primer amplification. TCRdb keeps only in-frame clones here, not all; method: immunoSEQ multiplex PCR. V, J and clone size are those of that table, while D and trimming were read from the DNA. The sample contains about 140,000 clones, over 60% of which appear only once. J is TRBJ2-5 and V is TRBV11-1; possible D gene TRBD2, 6 bases. Material: PBMCs or T cells enriched from blood (not recorded which). The source is a woman aged 50 to 60 who had recovered from COVID-19. The CDR3 loop reads CASSLARRVTATSQETQYF. The CDR3 DNA reads as TGTGCCAGCAGCTTAGCGCGGAGGGTGACAGCTACATCACAAGAGACCCAGTACTTC.